Listed here are 20 T cell receptor beta chains from one sample, sequenced in a study of T cells in localized non-small cell lung cancer. Libraries were prepared by immunoSEQ multiplex PCR; TCRdb keeps only in-frame clonotypes and omits some of them. The profile shows roughly 33,000 clones, about 90% of them singletons. Source: peripheral blood, taken before any cancer treatment. The receptors were sampled from a woman aged 35 to 70 with stage I lung adenocarcinoma.

V gene TRBV7-9 combines with J gene TRBJ1-2; TRBD1 aligns across 9 bases. The CDR3 totals 14 residues. Germline assignment: CDR1 SEHNR and CDR2 FQNEAQ (reference sequence). The trim removed 4 bases at V and 4 bases at J, leaving 4 bases unmatched. This chain's CDR3 is CASSSGTGIYGYTF. CDR3 DNA: TGTGCCAGCAGCTCGGGGACAGGGATCTATGGCTACACCTTC.

The chain links TRBV5-4 to TRBJ2-1; TRBD2 aligns across 7 bases. CDR3 length equals 14 residues. V gave up 0 bases and J gave up 3 bases; unmatched junction bases: 0. Germline CDR1 SGHNT, CDR2 YYREEE (reference sequence). This chain's CDR3 is CASSLVAGYNEQFF. CDR3 bases: TGTGCCAGCAGCTTGGTAGCGGGCTACAATGAGCAGTTCTTC. Full variable domain (outside the CDR3, taken from reference TRBV5-4 and TRBJ2-1): ETGVTQSPTHLIKTRGQQVTLRCSSQSGHNTVSWYQQALGQGPQFIFQYYREEENGRGNFPPRFSGLQFPNYSSELNVNALELDDSALYLCASSLVAGYNEQFFGPGTRLTVL.

The chain recombines TRBV25-1 with TRBJ1-2; D is perhaps TRBD1 (5 bases). The length of the CDR3 is 16 residues. The germline CDR1 and CDR2 sequences are MGHDK and SYGVNS. Trimming shortened V by 4 bases and J by 3 bases, and 18 bases separated the two germline ends. In DNA, the CDR3 is TGTGCCAGCAGTGGCGGGGCGGGAAATAGGGACTATGGCTACACCTTC. Protein sequence: CASSGGAGNRDYGYTF.

The gene calls are TRBV5-8 and TRBJ2-3; a possible D gene is TRBD2 (5 bases). This CDR3 has 16 amino acids. Germline V gene lookup returns CDR1 SGHTS and CDR2 YDEGEE. Trimming pared 4 bases from V and 0 bases from J, leaving 15 bases between. DNA for the CDR3: TGTGCCAGCAGCACTGGACTTTTCGCTAGCACAGATACGCAGTATTTT. Translation: CASSTGLFASTDTQYF.

This clone was seen a handful of times. The chain recombines TRBV13 with TRBJ2-5; 15 bases align to TRBD2. V dropped 4 bases and J dropped 5; count of bases not matched to a gene: 5. The CDR3 is made up of 16 amino acids. From germline, CDR1 is PRHDT and CDR2 FYEKMQ (reference sequence). As DNA, the CDR3 is TGTGCCAGCAGCTCGGGACTAGCGGGGGGAGGGGAGACCCAGTACTTC. Protein sequence: CASSSGLAGGGETQYF. The full variable domain, rest sourced from reference TRBV13 and TRBJ2-5, is AAGVIQSPRHLIKEKRETATLKCYPIPRHDTVYWYQQGPGQDPQFLISFYEKMQSDKGSIPDRFSAQQFSDYHSELNMSSLELGDSALYFCASSSGLAGGGETQYFGPGTRLLVL.

V is TRBV2 and J is TRBJ1-2; 8 bases match TRBD1. V was clipped by 1 base and J by 4 bases; unmatched bases: 8. The CDR3 runs 16 residues. CDR1 SNHLY and CDR2 FYNNEI come from the germline V gene. The CDR3 DNA sequence: TGTGCCAGCAGTGAAGGGACAGGGTGGGGCCCCTATGGCTACACCTTC. Translation gives CASSEGTGWGPYGYTF.

The CDR3 loop is CAISESHLTGRGYTF. The CDR3 nucleotides read TGTGCCATCAGTGAGTCCCATCTGACAGGGCGAGGCTACACCTTC. This chain uses TRBV10-3 with TRBJ1-2; 7 bases match TRBD1. V dropped 0 bases and J dropped 8; count of bases not matched to a gene: 9. The V gene's germline CDR1 is ENHRY and CDR2 SYGVKD. This CDR3 has 15 residues.

The chain is built from TRBV4-1 and TRBJ1-5; tentative D call: TRBD1 (6 bases). Germline V gene lookup returns CDR1 MGHRA and CDR2 YSYEKL. V lost 6 bases, J lost 5 bases, and 11 bases lay in between. The CDR3 is 13 amino acids. This chain's CDR3 is CASSPRGDQPQHF. Here the CDR3 DNA reads TGCGCCAGCAGTCCGAGGGGGGATCAGCCCCAGCATTTT.

The chain links TRBV5-1 to TRBJ1-2; D unclear. The V gene's germline CDR1 is SGHRS and CDR2 YFSETQ. The CDR3 consists of 16 residues. Trimming took 4 bases from V and 4 from J, leaving 20 bases between them. CDR3 residues: CASSEVRSMSPYGYTF. The CDR3 DNA is TGCGCCAGCAGCGAGGTCAGGTCCATGAGCCCCTATGGCTACACCTTC. The whole variable domain, remainder taken from reference TRBV5-1 and TRBJ1-2, is KAGVTQTPRYLIKTRGQQVTLSCSPISGHRSVSWYQQTPGQGLQFLFEYFSETQRNKGNFPGRFSGRQFSNSRSEMNVSTLELGDSALYLCASSEVRSMSPYGYTFGSGTRLTVV.

The gene calls are TRBV19 and TRBJ1-5; 10 bases fit TRBD1. There are 18 residues in the CDR3. CDR1 and CDR2 (germline): LNHDA, SQIVND (reference sequence). After removal of 3 bases from V and 0 bases from J, the junction contained 8 bases not matched to a gene. The CDR3, as DNA: TGTGCCAGTAGTATTACGGGACAGGGGACCATTAGCAATCAGCCCCAGCATTTT. Encoded protein: CASSITGQGTISNQPQHF.

As for this clone: The junction differs from germline at one of its ends, possibly a read error. The chain recombines TRBV7-7 with TRBJ2-5; D not certain. Germline-derived CDR1 and CDR2 are SSHAT and FNYEAQ (reference sequence). CDR3 length: 13 residues. The CDR3 DNA sequence: TGTGCTAGCAGCTTAGTACCACAAGAGACCCAGTACTTC. Its translation: CASSLVPQETQYF.

The J gene is TRBJ2-7, the V gene TRBV6-1; D possibly corresponds to TRBD1 (6 bases). Germline values: CDR1 MNHNS, CDR2 SASEGT. The CDR3 is made up of 13 amino acids. Trimming left V 5 bases short and J 3 bases short, with 11 bases between. The CDR3 region has the DNA TGTGCCAGCAGTAGACAGGACGGCTACGAGCAGTACTTC. Translated, it gives CASSRQDGYEQYF.

The chain recombines TRBV7-8 with TRBJ2-5; D may be TRBD1 (5 bases). The length of the CDR3 is 15 residues. Trimming shortened V by 1 base and J by 2 bases, and 11 bases separated the two germline ends. CDR1 and CDR2 (germline): SGHVS, FQNEAQ. As DNA, the CDR3 is TGTGCCAGCAGCTTAGGACAGACCGTTCAAGAGACCCAGTACTTC. This gives the protein CASSLGQTVQETQYF.

CDR3 loop: CASSLVGSRGDNQPQHF. DNA of the CDR3: TGTGCCAGCAGCTTAGTCGGGTCCAGGGGCGACAATCAGCCCCAGCATTTT. The chain carries TRBV7-8 and TRBJ1-5, with a possible D match to TRBD1 (6 bases). The germline CDR1 and CDR2 sequences are SGHVS and FQNEAQ. The V end lost 1 base, the J end lost 3 bases, and 16 bases lay between the germline ends. This CDR3 comprises 17 residues.

The chain is built from TRBV9 and TRBJ1-4; 9 bases are shared with TRBD1. This CDR3 spans 15 amino acids. Looked up from germline, CDR1 is SGDLS and CDR2 is YYNGEE. The V segment lost 3 bases and the J segment 7 bases; nucleotides outside the gene matches: 7. The CDR3 loop is CASSAQTGGREKLFF. As DNA, the CDR3 is TGTGCCAGCAGCGCACAGACAGGGGGTCGTGAAAAACTGTTTTTT.

CDR3 amino acids: CASRVRSEAFF. CDR3 sequence (DNA): TGTGCCAGCAGAGTACGCAGTGAAGCTTTCTTT. The chain couples TRBV5-8 to TRBJ1-1; D is unresolved. The ends were cut back, 5 bases at V and 7 bases at J, with 9 bases in the middle. The CDR3 runs 11 residues. The germline V gene encodes CDR1 SGHTS and CDR2 YDEGEE.

As for this clone: Other nucleotide sequences from this sample produce the same CDR3. The V call is TRBV10-3, the J call TRBJ2-7; 11 bases fit TRBD2. The CDR3 contains 14 residues. Germline CDR1 and CDR2: ENHRY and SYGVKD. Unmatched junction bases numbered 2, after V lost 3 bases and J lost 4 bases. The CDR3 nucleotides are TGTGCCATCAGTGATAGCGGGGGGGGTTACGAGCAGTACTTC. Translating gives CAISDSGGGYEQYF.

This clone was detected a few times. This chain uses TRBV27 with TRBJ2-7; 8 bases are a match to TRBD1. There are 15 residues in the CDR3. Germline assignment: CDR1 MNHEY and CDR2 SMNVEV (reference sequence). V shed 5 bases, J shed 0 bases, and the junction held 6 bases outside the gene matches. The CDR3 sequence is CASSPGQGFSYEQYF. CDR3 coding DNA: TGTGCCAGCAGTCCAGGACAGGGCTTCTCCTACGAGCAGTACTTC.

The DNA for the CDR3 is TGTGCCAGTCAAACCCCGGACTCGAAAAACTATGGCTACACCTTC. Translating gives CASQTPDSKNYGYTF. V and J are TRBV28 and TRBJ1-2; D is unresolved. Trimming removed 9 bases at V and 2 bases at J, with 19 bases between. Germline loops: CDR1 MDHEN, CDR2 SYDVKM. This CDR3 is built from 15 residues.

This clone was observed a few times. V usage is TRBV6-1 and J usage is TRBJ1-2, with 7 bases that match TRBD1. CDR1 and CDR2 from the germline V gene are MNHNS and SASEGT. There are 16 residues in the CDR3. V trimming: 1 base; J trimming: 4 bases; junction bases outside the gene matches: 9. This CDR3 reads CASSEVRTGRFYGYTF. Written as DNA, the CDR3 is TGTGCCAGCAGTGAAGTGCGGACAGGACGCTTCTATGGCTACACCTTC.